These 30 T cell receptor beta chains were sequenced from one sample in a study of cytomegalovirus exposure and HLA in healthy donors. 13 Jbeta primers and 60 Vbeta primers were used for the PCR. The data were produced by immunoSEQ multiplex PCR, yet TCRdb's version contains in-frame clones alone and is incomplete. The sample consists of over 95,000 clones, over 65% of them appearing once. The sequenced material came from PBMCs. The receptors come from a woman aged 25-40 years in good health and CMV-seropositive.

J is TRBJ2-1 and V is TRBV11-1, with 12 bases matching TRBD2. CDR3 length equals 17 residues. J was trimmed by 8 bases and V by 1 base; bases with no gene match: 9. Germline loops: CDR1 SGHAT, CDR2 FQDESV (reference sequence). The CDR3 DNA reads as TGTGCCAGCAGCTTAGTTGGGACTAGCGGGTATAGGGATGAGCAGTTCTTC. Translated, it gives CASSLVGTSGYRDEQFF.

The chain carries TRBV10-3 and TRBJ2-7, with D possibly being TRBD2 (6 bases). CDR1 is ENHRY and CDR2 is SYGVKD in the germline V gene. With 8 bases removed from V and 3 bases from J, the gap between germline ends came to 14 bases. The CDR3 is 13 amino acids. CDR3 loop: CAIAENGGYEQYF. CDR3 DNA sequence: TGTGCCATCGCAGAGAACGGGGGCTACGAGCAGTACTTC.

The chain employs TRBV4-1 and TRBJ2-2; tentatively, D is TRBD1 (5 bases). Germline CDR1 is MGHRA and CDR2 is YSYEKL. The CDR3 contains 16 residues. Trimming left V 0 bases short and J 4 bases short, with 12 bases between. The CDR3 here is CASSQESGLVTGELFF. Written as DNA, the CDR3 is TGCGCCAGCAGCCAAGAGTCAGGGTTGGTCACCGGGGAGCTGTTTTTT.

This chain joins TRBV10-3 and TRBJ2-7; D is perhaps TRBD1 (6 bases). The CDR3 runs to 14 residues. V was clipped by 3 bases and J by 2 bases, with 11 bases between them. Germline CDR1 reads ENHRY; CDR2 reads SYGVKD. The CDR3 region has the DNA TGTGCCATCAGTGAAGGGGGTGGGGCCTACGAGCAGTACTTC. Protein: CAISEGGGAYEQYF.

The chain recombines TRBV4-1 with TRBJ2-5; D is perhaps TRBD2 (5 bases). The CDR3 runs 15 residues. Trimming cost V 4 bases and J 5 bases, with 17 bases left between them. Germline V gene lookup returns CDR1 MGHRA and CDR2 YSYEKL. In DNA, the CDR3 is TGCGCCAGCAGCCGCTCGGACCGTCCGGGGGAGACCCAGTACTTC. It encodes CASSRSDRPGETQYF.

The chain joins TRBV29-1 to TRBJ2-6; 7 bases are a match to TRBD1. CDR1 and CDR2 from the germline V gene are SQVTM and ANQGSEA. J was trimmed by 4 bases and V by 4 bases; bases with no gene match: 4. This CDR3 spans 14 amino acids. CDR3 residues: CSVGDSAGANVLTF. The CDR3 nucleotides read TGCAGCGTTGGGGACAGTGCGGGGGCCAACGTCCTGACTTTC.

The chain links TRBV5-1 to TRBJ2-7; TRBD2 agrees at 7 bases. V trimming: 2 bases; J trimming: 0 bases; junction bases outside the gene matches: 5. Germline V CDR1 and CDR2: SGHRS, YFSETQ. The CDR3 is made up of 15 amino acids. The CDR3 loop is CASSFLAADSYEQYF. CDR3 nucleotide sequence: TGCGCCAGCAGCTTTCTAGCGGCCGACTCCTACGAGCAGTACTTC.

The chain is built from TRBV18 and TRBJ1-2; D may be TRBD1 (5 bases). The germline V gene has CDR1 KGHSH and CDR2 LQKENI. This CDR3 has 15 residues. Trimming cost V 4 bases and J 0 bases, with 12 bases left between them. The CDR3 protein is CASSQFGHPNYGYTF. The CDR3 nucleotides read TGTGCCAGCTCACAGTTTGGACATCCTAACTATGGCTACACCTTC.

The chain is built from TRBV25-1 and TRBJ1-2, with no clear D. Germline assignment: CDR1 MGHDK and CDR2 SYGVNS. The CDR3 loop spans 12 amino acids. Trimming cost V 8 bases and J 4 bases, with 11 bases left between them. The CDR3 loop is CASRKHFYGYTF. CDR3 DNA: TGTGCCAGCCGCAAGCACTTCTATGGCTACACCTTC.

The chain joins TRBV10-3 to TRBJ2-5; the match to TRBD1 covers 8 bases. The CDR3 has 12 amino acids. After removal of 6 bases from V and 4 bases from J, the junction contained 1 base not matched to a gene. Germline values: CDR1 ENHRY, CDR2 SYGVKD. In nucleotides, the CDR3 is TGTGCCATCAGGGACAGGGCAGAGACCCAGTACTTC. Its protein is CAIRDRAETQYF.

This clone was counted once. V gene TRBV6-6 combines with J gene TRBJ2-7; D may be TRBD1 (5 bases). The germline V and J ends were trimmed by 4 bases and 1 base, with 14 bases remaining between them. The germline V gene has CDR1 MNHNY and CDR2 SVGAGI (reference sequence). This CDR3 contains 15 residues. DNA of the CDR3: TGTGCCAGCAGTTCCCAACAGACAGAATCCTACGAGCAGTACTTC. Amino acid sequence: CASSSQQTESYEQYF.

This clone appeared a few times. The DNA for the CDR3 is TGCGCCAGCAGCTTGGTTTCCGGGAGTCCGTCCTACGAGCAGTACTTC. Protein product: CASSLVSGSPSYEQYF. This chain connects TRBV5-1 to TRBJ2-7, with a weak D call TRBD2 (6 bases). In germline, CDR1 is SGHRS, CDR2 YFSETQ. CDR3 length: 16 residues. V lost 0 bases, J lost 1 base, and 14 bases lay in between.

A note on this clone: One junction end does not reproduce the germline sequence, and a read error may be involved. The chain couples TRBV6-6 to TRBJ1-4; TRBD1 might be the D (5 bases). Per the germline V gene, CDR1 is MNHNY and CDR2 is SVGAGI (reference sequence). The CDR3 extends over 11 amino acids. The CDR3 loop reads CASSYSDICQF. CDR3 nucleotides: TGTGCCAGCAGTTACTCGGACATTTGTCAGTTT.

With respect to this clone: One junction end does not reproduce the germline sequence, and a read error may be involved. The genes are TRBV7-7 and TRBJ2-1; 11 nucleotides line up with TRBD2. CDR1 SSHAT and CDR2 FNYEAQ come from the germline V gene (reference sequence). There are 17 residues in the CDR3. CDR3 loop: CASSLLLLAGAANEQFF. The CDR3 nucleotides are TGTGCTAGCAGCCTTCTTCTACTAGCGGGGGCCGCCAATGAGCAGTTCTTC.

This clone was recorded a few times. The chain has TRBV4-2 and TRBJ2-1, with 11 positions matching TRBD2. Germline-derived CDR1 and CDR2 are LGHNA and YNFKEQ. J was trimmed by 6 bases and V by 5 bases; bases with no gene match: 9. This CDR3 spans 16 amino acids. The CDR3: CASSYMTSGETNEQFF. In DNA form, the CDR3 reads TGTGCCAGCAGCTATATGACTAGCGGGGAGACCAATGAGCAGTTCTTC.

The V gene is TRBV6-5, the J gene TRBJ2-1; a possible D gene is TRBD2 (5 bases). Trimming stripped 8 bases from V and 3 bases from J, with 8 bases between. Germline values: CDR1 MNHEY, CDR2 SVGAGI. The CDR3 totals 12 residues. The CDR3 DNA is TGTGCCAGCGGACTCGTCTACAATGAGCAGTTCTTC. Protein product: CASGLVYNEQFF.

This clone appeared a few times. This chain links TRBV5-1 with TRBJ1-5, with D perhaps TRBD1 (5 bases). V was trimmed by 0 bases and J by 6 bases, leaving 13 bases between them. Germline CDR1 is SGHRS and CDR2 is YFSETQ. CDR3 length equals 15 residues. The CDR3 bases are TGCGCCAGCAGCTTGGGCGTAGGGGCGGCTCAGCCCCAGCATTTT. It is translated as CASSLGVGAAQPQHF.

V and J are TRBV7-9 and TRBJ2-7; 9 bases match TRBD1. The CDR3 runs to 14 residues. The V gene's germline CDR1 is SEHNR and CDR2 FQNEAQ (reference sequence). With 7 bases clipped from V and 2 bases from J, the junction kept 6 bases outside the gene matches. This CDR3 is CASNAGQGAYEQYF. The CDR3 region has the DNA TGTGCCAGCAACGCGGGACAGGGCGCCTACGAGCAGTACTTC.

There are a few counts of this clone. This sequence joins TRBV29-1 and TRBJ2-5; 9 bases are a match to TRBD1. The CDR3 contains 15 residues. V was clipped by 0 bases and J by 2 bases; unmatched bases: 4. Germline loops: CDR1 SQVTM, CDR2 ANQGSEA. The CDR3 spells CSVEEDRGAQETQYF. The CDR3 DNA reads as TGCAGCGTTGAAGAAGACAGGGGGGCTCAAGAGACCCAGTACTTC.

The CDR3 here is CASGTSGTYNEQFF. CDR3 nucleotides: TGTGCCAGTGGGACTAGCGGGACCTACAATGAGCAGTTCTTC. V is TRBV19 and J is TRBJ2-1, with 13 positions matching TRBD2. This CDR3 region has 14 residues. Germline CDR1 is LNHDA and CDR2 is SQIVND (reference sequence). Trimming removed 8 bases from V and 2 bases from J; junction bases left unmatched: 0.

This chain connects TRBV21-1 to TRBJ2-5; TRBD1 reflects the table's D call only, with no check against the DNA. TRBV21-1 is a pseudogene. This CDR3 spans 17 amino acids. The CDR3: CASQLGRDRAIQETQYF. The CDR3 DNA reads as TGTGCCAGTCAACTCGGCCGGGACAGGGCCATCCAAGAGACCCAGTACTTC.

This CDR3 is CASSLRGGVYGYTF. The CDR3 region has the DNA TGTGCCAGCAGTTTAAGGGGAGGGGTGTATGGCTACACCTTC. The chain combines TRBV28 with TRBJ1-2, with a tentative D call TRBD1 (5 bases). The germline gives CDR1 MDHEN, CDR2 SYDVKM. This CDR3 has 14 residues. V was shortened by 2 bases and J by 5 bases, with 12 bases between the two germline ends.

CDR3 nucleotide sequence: TGCGCCAGCAGTGCGGGACAGGGAAGTTCACCCCTCCACTTT. It specifies CASSAGQGSSPLHF. The chain links TRBV10-1 to TRBJ1-6; 9 bases are a match to TRBD1. V lost 4 bases to trimming and J lost 9 bases; unmatched junction nucleotides: 4. This CDR3 comprises 14 residues. The germline CDR1 and CDR2 sequences are WNHNN and SYGVQD (reference sequence).

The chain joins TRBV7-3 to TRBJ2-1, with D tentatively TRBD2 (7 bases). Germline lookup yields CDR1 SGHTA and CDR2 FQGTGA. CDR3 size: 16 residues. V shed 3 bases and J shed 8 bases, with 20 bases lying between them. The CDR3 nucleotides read TGTGCCAGCAGCTTTCGTCCGCCGGCGGGGGCGTATGAGCAGTTCTTC. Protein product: CASSFRPPAGAYEQFF.

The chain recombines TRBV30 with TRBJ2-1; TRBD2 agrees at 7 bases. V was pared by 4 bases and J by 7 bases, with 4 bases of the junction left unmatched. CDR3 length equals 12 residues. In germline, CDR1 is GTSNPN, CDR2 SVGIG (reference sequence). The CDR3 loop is CAWNLGGNEQFF. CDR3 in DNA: TGTGCCTGGAATCTGGGAGGGAATGAGCAGTTCTTC.

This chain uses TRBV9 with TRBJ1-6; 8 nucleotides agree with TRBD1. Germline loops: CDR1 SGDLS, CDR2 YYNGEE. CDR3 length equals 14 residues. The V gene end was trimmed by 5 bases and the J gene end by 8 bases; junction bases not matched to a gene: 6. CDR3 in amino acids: CASSSGTGDSPLHF. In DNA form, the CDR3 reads TGTGCCAGCAGTTCCGGGACAGGCGATTCACCCCTCCACTTT.

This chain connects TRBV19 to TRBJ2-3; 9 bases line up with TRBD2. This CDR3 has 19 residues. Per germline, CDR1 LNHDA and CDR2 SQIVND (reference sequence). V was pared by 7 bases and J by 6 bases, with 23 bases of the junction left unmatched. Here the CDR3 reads CASTTTWTSEGALGDTQYF. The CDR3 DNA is TGTGCCAGTACTACTACATGGACTAGCGAGGGGGCCTTGGGTGATACGCAGTATTTT. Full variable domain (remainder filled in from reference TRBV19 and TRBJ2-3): DGGITQSPKYLFRKEGQNVTLSCEQNLNHDAMYWYRQDPGQGLRLIYYSQIVNDFQKGDIAEGYSVSREKKESFPLTVTSAQKNPTAFYLCASTTTWTSEGALGDTQYFGPGTRLTVL.

CDR3 nucleotide sequence: TGTGCCAGCAGCGTAGCTCTAGCGGGGTTATTAGACAATGAGCAGTTCTTC. Residues: CASSVALAGLLDNEQFF. This chain joins TRBV9 and TRBJ2-1, with 9 positions matching TRBD2. This CDR3 contains 17 residues. The germline V gene encodes CDR1 SGDLS and CDR2 YYNGEE. Unmatched junction bases numbered 9, after V lost 0 bases and J lost 5 bases.

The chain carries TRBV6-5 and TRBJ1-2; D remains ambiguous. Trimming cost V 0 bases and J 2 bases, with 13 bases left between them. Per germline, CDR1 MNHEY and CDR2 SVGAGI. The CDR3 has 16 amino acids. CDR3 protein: CASSYSRGQGNYGYTF. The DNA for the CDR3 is TGTGCCAGCAGTTACTCTCGGGGTCAAGGGAACTATGGCTACACCTTC.

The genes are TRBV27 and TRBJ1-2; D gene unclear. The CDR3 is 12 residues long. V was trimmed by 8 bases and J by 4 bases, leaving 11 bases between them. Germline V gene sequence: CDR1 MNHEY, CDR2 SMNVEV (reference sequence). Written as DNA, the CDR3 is TGTGCCAGCCCGCGTCTTTCCTATGGCTACACCTTC. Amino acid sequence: CASPRLSYGYTF.